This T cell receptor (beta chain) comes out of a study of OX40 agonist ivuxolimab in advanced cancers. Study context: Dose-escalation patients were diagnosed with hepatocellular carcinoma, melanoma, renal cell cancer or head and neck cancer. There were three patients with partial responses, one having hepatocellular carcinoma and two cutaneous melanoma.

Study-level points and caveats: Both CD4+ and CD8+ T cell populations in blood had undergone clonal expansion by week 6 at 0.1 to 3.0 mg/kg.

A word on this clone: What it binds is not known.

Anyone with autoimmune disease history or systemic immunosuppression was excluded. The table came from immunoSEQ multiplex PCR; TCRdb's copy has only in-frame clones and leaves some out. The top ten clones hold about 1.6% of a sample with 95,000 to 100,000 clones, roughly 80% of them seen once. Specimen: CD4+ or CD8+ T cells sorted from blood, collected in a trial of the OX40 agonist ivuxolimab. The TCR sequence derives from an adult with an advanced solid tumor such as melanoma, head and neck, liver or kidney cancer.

The CDR3 sequence is CASSLRQNTGELFF. The CDR3 coding sequence is TGTGCCAGCAGCTTAAGACAGAACACCGGGGAGCTGTTTTTT. The V and J genes are TRBV7-7 and TRBJ2-2; D uncertain. Germline CDR1 SSHAT, CDR2 FNYEAQ (reference sequence). V was pared by 2 bases and J by 1 base, with 5 bases between. The CDR3 is 14 residues long.